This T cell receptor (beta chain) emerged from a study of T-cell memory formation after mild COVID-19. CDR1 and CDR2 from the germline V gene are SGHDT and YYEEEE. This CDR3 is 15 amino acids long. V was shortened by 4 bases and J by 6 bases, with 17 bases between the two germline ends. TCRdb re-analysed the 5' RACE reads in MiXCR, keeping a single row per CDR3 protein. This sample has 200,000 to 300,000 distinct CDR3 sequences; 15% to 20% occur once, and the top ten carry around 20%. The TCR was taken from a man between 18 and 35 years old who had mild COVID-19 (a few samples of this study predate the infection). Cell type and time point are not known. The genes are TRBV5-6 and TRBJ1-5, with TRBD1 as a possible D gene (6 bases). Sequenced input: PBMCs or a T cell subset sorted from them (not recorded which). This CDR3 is CASSRQQGNTQPQHF. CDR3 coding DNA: TGTGCCAGCAGCCGTCAACAGGGAAACACTCAGCCCCAGCATTTT.